The following is a T cell receptor (beta chain) sequence with its context. This record belongs to a study of shared clonotypes between healthy human individuals. The authors split each subset's genomic DNA evenly across several immunoSEQ plates. The repertoire was sequenced with immunoSEQ multiplex PCR; TCRdb's copy has only in-frame clones and lacks some. The sample consists of more than 450,000 clones, less than 85% of them appearing once. The V gene's germline CDR1 is MDHEN and CDR2 SYDVKM. J lost 7 bases, V lost 10 bases, and 8 bases had no gene match. This CDR3 comprises 14 residues. This clonotype was sampled from a middle-aged woman in good health. Some clones in this sample may be carry-over from other donors' samples. Specimen: PBMCs. The rearrangement links TRBV28 to TRBJ2-3, with 13 nucleotides matching TRBD2. The CDR3 DNA is TGTGCCACCAGGCGGACTAGCGGGAGAAATACGCAGTATTTT. As protein: CATRRTSGRNTQYF. Based on the CDR3 plus reference TRBV28 and TRBJ2-3, the full variable domain is DVKVTQSSRYLVKRTGEKVFLECVQDMDHENMFWYRQDPGLGLRLIYFSYDVKMKEKGDIPEGYSVSREKKERFSLILESASTNQTSMYLCATRRTSGRNTQYFGPGTRLTVL.